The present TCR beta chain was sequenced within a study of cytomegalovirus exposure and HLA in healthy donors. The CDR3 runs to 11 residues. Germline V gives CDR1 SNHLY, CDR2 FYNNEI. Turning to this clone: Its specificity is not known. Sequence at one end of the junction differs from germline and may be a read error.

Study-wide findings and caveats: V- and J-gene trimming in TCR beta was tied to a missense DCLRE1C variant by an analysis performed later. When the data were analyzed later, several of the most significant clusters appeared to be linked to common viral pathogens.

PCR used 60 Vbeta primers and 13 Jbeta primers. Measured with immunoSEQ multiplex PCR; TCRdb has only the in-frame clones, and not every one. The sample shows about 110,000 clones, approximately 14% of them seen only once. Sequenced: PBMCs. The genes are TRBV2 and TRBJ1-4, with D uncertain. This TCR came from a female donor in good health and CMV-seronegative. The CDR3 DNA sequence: TGTGCCAGCACCGCTAAGGAAAAACTGTTTTTT. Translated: CASTAKEKLFF.